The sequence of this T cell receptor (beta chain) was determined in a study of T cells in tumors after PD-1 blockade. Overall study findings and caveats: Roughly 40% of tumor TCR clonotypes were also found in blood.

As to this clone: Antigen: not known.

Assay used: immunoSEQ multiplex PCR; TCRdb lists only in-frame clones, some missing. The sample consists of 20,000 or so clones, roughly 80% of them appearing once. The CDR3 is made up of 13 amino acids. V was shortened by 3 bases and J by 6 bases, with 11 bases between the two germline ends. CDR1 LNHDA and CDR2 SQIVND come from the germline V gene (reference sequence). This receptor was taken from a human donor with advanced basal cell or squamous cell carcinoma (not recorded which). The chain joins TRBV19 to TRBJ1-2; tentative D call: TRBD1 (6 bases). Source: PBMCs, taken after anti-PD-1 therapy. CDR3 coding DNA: TGTGCCAGTAGTATTTTGGGGGCGAATGGCTACACCTTC. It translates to CASSILGANGYTF. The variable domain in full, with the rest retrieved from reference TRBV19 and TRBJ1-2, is DGGITQSPKYLFRKEGQNVTLSCEQNLNHDAMYWYRQDPGQGLRLIYYSQIVNDFQKGDIAEGYSVSREKKESFPLTVTSAQKNPTAFYLCASSILGANGYTFGSGTRLTVV.